A selection of T cell receptor beta chains follows, all from one sample in a study of T-cell reconstitution after alpha-beta-depleted transplantation in children. TCRdb fed the PCR reads into MiXCR, producing one record per CDR3 protein. The profile covers hundreds of thousands of distinct CDR3 sequences, with around 15% appearing a single time and 29% taken by the ten largest. Sequencing was performed on PBMCs, mostly from graft donor cells, taken 360 days after TCRalphabeta/CD19-depleted stem cell transplant. These TCRs come from a boy under two years old who had a stem cell transplant for Wiskott-Aldrich syndrome, so the T cells may come from the graft donor. CDR3s include the opening cysteine and the closing phenylalanine or tryptophan. The order of the fields is CDR3 length, J gene, V gene, clone size, CDR3 protein. A row's size may be missing; if present it is once, few, many or a size class.

len: 14; j_gene: TRBJ2-1; v_gene: TRBV28; abundance: few; CDR3aa: CASSPSGGACEQFF
len: 13; j_gene: TRBJ2-7; v_gene: TRBV2; abundance: NA; CDR3aa: CASTRKSYYEQYF
len: 15; j_gene: TRBJ2-5; v_gene: TRBV29-1; abundance: NA; CDR3aa: CSDLGGEGAQETQYF
len: 16; j_gene: TRBJ2-1; v_gene: TRBV27; abundance: NA; CDR3aa: CASSAGLAQSYNEQFF
len: 14; j_gene: TRBJ1-1; v_gene: TRBV7-9; abundance: few; CDR3aa: CASSLMGSSREAFF
len: 12; j_gene: TRBJ1-1; v_gene: TRBV20-1; abundance: NA; CDR3aa: CSARVPPRPAFF
len: 15; j_gene: TRBJ1-6; v_gene: TRBV6-1; abundance: few; CDR3aa: CASSVQGANNSPLHF
len: 15; j_gene: TRBJ2-4; v_gene: TRBV5-1; abundance: few; CDR3aa: CASSLGRTGRDIQYF
len: 16; j_gene: TRBJ2-3; v_gene: TRBV3-1; abundance: NA; CDR3aa: CASSQKRGFGTDTQYF
len: 13; j_gene: TRBJ2-7; v_gene: TRBV5-1; abundance: NA; CDR3aa: CASSSGRKDEQYF
len: 15; j_gene: TRBJ2-7; v_gene: TRBV12-3/TRBV12-4; abundance: NA; CDR3aa: CASTYTGTSGYEQYF
len: 14; j_gene: TRBJ2-5; v_gene: TRBV5-6; abundance: few; CDR3aa: CASSLAGYKETQYF
len: 13; j_gene: TRBJ2-7; v_gene: TRBV29-1; abundance: NA; CDR3aa: CSVARGQFDEQYF
len: 14; j_gene: TRBJ1-2; v_gene: TRBV2; abundance: few; CDR3aa: CASSESDGSYGYTF
len: 15; j_gene: TRBJ2-4; v_gene: TRBV12-3/TRBV12-4; abundance: NA; CDR3aa: CASSPRGRGKTIQYF
len: 16; j_gene: TRBJ2-1; v_gene: TRBV5-1; abundance: few; CDR3aa: CASSSGTSGSRNEQFF
len: 16; j_gene: TRBJ2-6; v_gene: TRBV29-1; abundance: few; CDR3aa: CSVWVGRAGEANVLTF
len: 15; j_gene: TRBJ1-1; v_gene: TRBV4-1; abundance: few; CDR3aa: CASSLGQGLNTEAFF
len: 13; j_gene: TRBJ1-1; v_gene: TRBV10-2; abundance: few; CDR3aa: CASESGGNTEAFF
len: 13; j_gene: TRBJ2-3; v_gene: TRBV12-3/TRBV12-4; abundance: NA; CDR3aa: CASSLYTADTQYF
len: 20; j_gene: TRBJ2-3; v_gene: TRBV6-2/TRBV6-3; abundance: few; CDR3aa: CASSYSIGPFKRGDTDTQYF
len: 15; j_gene: TRBJ1-3; v_gene: TRBV10-3; abundance: NA; CDR3aa: CAISADSTTGNTIYF